Included here is one T cell receptor (beta chain) sequence, with context. This specimen belongs to a study of blood T cell repertoires in COVID-19. The CDR3 covers 15 residues. Trimming took off 0 bases at V and 1 base at J, with 6 bases between the two ends. Per the germline V gene, CDR1 is MNHEY and CDR2 is SVGAGI. Profiled with immunoSEQ multiplex PCR; TCRdb holds only in-frame clones, not every one. The data contain 320,000 or so clones, over 75% of them seen just once; the ten biggest clones take up around 5%. Material: PBMCs or T cells enriched from blood (not recorded which). The J gene is TRBJ2-2, the V gene TRBV6-5, with D uncertain. The sequence came from a man younger than 40 who had recovered from COVID-19. DNA of the CDR3: TGTGCCAGCAGTTACTCCCCAGGGAACACCGGGGAGCTGTTTTTT. Its translation is CASSYSPGNTGELFF.